The 23 T cell receptor beta chains given below trace back to one sample, sequenced in a study of T cell repertoires in cytomegalovirus infection (dated by TCRdb to about 2019). The run used an Illumina HiSeq 1500. Starting from the raw public reads, TCRdb applied fastp trimming at Q25, assembled clones with MiXCR and retained in-frame beta chains. Here each entry gathers all rows of one CDR3 protein and keeps the most common genes and DNA. Recorded for this sample are about 460,000 distinct CDR3 sequences; about 11% of them occurred a single time. The leading ten clones occupy about 10% of the sample. Sample: PBMCs. The receptors here all came from a human donor in good health (CMV status not recorded). Some clones in this sample may be carry-over from other donors' samples.

The sample holds many counts of this clonotype. This chain connects TRBV28 to TRBJ2-7, with TRBD2 identical over 9 bases. The CDR3 has 15 amino acids. Trimming removed 7 bases from V and 2 bases from J; junction bases left unmatched: 9. Looked up from germline, CDR1 is MDHEN and CDR2 is SYDVKM. CDR3 bases: TGTGCCAGCACCCCAGGGGCTAGCGGGGCCTACGAGCAGTACTTC. This codes for CASTPGASGAYEQYF.

This clonotype has a count of ten or more. V is TRBV12-3 or TRBV12-4 and J is TRBJ2-1; possibly TRBD2 for D (7 bases). This CDR3 is 14 amino acids long. The V end was cut by 6 bases, the J end by 6 bases, with 15 bases between. CDR3 bases: TGTGCCAGCAGGAGGGGGGGGGCCGTCAATGAGCAGTTCTTC. This sequence encodes CASRRGGAVNEQFF.

This clonotype came up a few times. J is TRBJ1-2 and V is TRBV11-2; D may be TRBD1 (5 bases). This CDR3 comprises 14 residues. The germline V gene has CDR1 SGHAT and CDR2 FQNNGV. Trimming took 1 base from V and 8 from J, leaving 14 bases between them. The chain's CDR3 is CASSLAPGSKGYTF. For the CDR3, the DNA is TGTGCCAGCAGCTTAGCCCCAGGGTCTAAGGGCTACACCTTC.

The V and J genes are TRBV10-2 and TRBJ2-1; unclear D gene. The CDR3 totals 13 residues. Deletions cut 2 bases from V and 6 bases from J, with 8 bases between. Germline CDR1 and CDR2: WSHSY and SAAADI. Written as DNA, the CDR3 is TGCGCCAGCAGTGAGCCCCTACTCAATGAGCAGTTCTTC. Residues: CASSEPLLNEQFF.

Ten or more counts support this clonotype. The V call is TRBV10-3, the J call TRBJ2-5; no firm D call. CDR3 length: 14 residues. Germline-derived CDR1 and CDR2 are ENHRY and SYGVKD. Trimming took 7 bases from V and 4 from J, leaving 16 bases between them. This CDR3 reads CAITKTPGAETQYF. For the CDR3, the DNA is TGTGCCATCACCAAGACCCCTGGAGCAGAGACCCAGTACTTC.

There are many counts of this clonotype. V is TRBV18 and J is TRBJ2-6; 8 bases are shared with TRBD2. J lost 1 base, V lost 5 bases, and 7 bases had no gene match. Germline CDR1 KGHSH, CDR2 LQKENI. This CDR3 region has 17 residues. CDR3 DNA: TGTGCCAGCTCAAGACCGACGGGGGGGTCTGGGGCCAACGTCCTGACTTTC. Its protein is CASSRPTGGSGANVLTF.

This clonotype was seen more than once but under ten times. The chain employs TRBV28 and TRBJ2-2, with unresolved D. There are 13 residues in the CDR3. Germline-derived CDR1 and CDR2 are MDHEN and SYDVKM. V was clipped by 7 bases and J by 1 base, with 7 bases between them. The chain's CDR3 is CASIQGNTGELFF. DNA of the CDR3: TGTGCCAGCATACAAGGGAACACCGGGGAGCTGTTTTTT.

This clonotype has ten or more counts. V and J are TRBV11-3 and TRBJ1-1, with a tentative D call TRBD1 (6 bases). CDR3 length: 13 amino acids. V lost 5 bases and J lost 5, with 12 bases in between. Germline V gene data show CDR1 as SGHNT and CDR2 as YENEEA. This CDR3 reads CASSPGGATEAFF. The CDR3 DNA is TGTGCCAGCAGCCCGGGGGGCGCGACTGAAGCTTTCTTT.

This clonotype was counted many times. The chain recombines TRBV15 with TRBJ1-1; D not resolved. V lost 0 bases and J 5 bases, leaving 7 bases between the germline ends. CDR3 length: 13 residues. Germline values: CDR1 LNHNV, CDR2 YYDKDF (reference sequence). CDR3 sequence (DNA): TGTGCCACCAGCAGAGATAGGGCTACTGAAGCTTTCTTT. As protein: CATSRDRATEAFF.

This clonotype was recorded at least ten times. This rearrangement joins TRBV7-8 to TRBJ1-4; D is unclear. CDR3 size: 12 residues. Germline loops: CDR1 SGHVS, CDR2 FQNEAQ. Trimming cost V 5 bases and J 7 bases, with 8 bases left between them. As DNA, the CDR3 is TGTGCCAGCAGCCTCCGGACTGAAAAACTGTTTTTT. Protein product: CASSLRTEKLFF.

The genes are TRBV10-3 and TRBJ2-1, with D possibly being TRBD2 (5 bases). V was pared by 6 bases and J by 10 bases, with 16 bases between. The CDR3 is made up of 13 amino acids. The V gene's germline CDR1 is ENHRY and CDR2 SYGVKD. CDR3 DNA sequence: TGTGCCATCAGCGAATTCAACCCGGGAGAGCAGTTCTTC. Its translation: CAISEFNPGEQFF.

This clonotype has ten or more counts. The chain links TRBV20-1 to TRBJ2-7; 11 nucleotides align to TRBD1. The CDR3 spans 16 residues. Losses at the gene ends were 3 bases for V and 0 bases for J; bases not matched to a gene: 7. Germline V gives CDR1 DFQATT, CDR2 SNEGSKA (reference sequence). This chain's CDR3 is CSARGQGVSPSYEQYF. DNA for the CDR3: TGCAGTGCTAGGGGACAGGGGGTGTCCCCCTCCTACGAGCAGTACTTC.

This clonotype showed up many times. The chain joins TRBV28 to TRBJ1-5; 7 positions match TRBD1. Unmatched junction bases numbered 3, after V lost 3 bases and J lost 10 bases. Germline values: CDR1 MDHEN, CDR2 SYDVKM. CDR3 length: 12 amino acids. This CDR3 reads CASSFRQGPQHF. DNA of the CDR3: TGTGCCAGCAGTTTCCGACAGGGACCCCAGCATTTT.

This chain uses TRBV6-2 or TRBV6-3 with TRBJ1-5; tentatively, D is TRBD1 (6 bases). Deletions cut 5 bases from V and 3 bases from J, with 11 bases between. Germline V lookup: CDR1 MNHEY, CDR2 SVGEGT. The CDR3 sequence is 14 residues long. CDR3 in DNA: TGTGCCAGCAGTGACGCAGGGGCCAATCAGCCCCAGCATTTT. It encodes CASSDAGANQPQHF.

This clonotype occurred a few times. V is TRBV5-4 and J is TRBJ2-1; a weak D match, TRBD1 (7 bases). V gave up 1 base and J gave up 7 bases, with 18 bases separating them. CDR3 size: 16 residues. Germline CDR1 and CDR2: SGHNT and YYREEE (reference sequence). The CDR3 DNA reads as TGTGCCAGCAGCTTGTTGTCAGGCAGGGGGGTGAATGAGCAGTTCTTC. This sequence encodes CASSLLSGRGVNEQFF.

The chain joins TRBV9 to TRBJ2-1, with a tentative D call TRBD2 (6 bases). Trimming shortened V by 1 base and J by 2 bases, and 10 bases separated the two germline ends. The CDR3 extends over 15 amino acids. Per the germline V gene, CDR1 is SGDLS and CDR2 is YYNGEE. The chain's CDR3 is CASSVRDLTYNEQFF. CDR3 coding DNA: TGTGCCAGCAGCGTACGGGACTTAACCTACAATGAGCAGTTCTTC.

This clonotype was found many times. The V and J genes are TRBV19 and TRBJ1-5; D is perhaps TRBD1 (5 bases). V was trimmed by 5 bases and J by 2 bases, leaving 16 bases between them. The CDR3 spans 16 residues. The germline V gene has CDR1 LNHDA and CDR2 SQIVND (reference sequence). As DNA, the CDR3 is TGTGCCAGTAGTCGGGGCCACCTTTTGGGCAATCAGCCCCAGCATTTT. Translation gives CASSRGHLLGNQPQHF.

The rearrangement uses TRBV20-1 and TRBJ1-4; D gene uncertain. Germline V CDR1 and CDR2: DFQATT, SNEGSKA (reference sequence). V lost 6 bases and J 7 bases, leaving 15 bases between the germline ends. The CDR3 length is 13 residues. The CDR3 DNA is TGCAGTGCAGCCCGGACCGAGACTGAAAAACTGTTTTTT. It specifies CSAARTETEKLFF.

This sequence joins TRBV5-1 and TRBJ2-7; 7 nucleotides agree with TRBD1. V lost 6 bases and J lost 4; bases outside the gene matches: 7. Germline CDR1 is SGHRS and CDR2 is YFSETQ. This CDR3 contains 13 residues. Written as DNA, the CDR3 is TGCGCCAGCACCAGCCAGGGGGAGTACGAGCAGTACTTC. This translates into CASTSQGEYEQYF.

The sample holds many counts of this clonotype. This chain links TRBV6-1 with TRBJ1-1, with 10 bases that match TRBD1. The junction had 7 bases not matched to a gene; V was cut back by 7 bases and J by 5 bases. CDR3 length: 14 amino acids. Germline lookup yields CDR1 MNHNS and CDR2 SASEGT. This CDR3 is CASTRDRGGTEAFF. CDR3 in DNA: TGTGCCAGCACCCGGGACAGGGGAGGAACTGAAGCTTTCTTT.

This clonotype was counted at least ten times. CDR3 in DNA: TGTGCCAGCAGCACCTCCGGGACAGACAACACTGAAGCTTTCTTT. It encodes CASSTSGTDNTEAFF. The chain uses TRBV7-9 and TRBJ1-1; TRBD1 matches 7 bases. This CDR3 is built from 15 residues. Germline CDR1 reads SEHNR; CDR2 reads FQNEAQ (reference sequence). J gave up 2 bases and V 5 bases, and 8 bases lay outside the gene matches.

This clonotype was counted at least ten times. The genes are TRBV7-3 and TRBJ1-1, with D unclear. CDR1 and CDR2 (germline): SGHTA, FQGTGA. Trimming took 5 bases from V and 4 from J, leaving 11 bases between them. This CDR3 comprises 13 residues. The CDR3 region is CASSTLGGTEAFF. CDR3 nucleotides: TGTGCCAGCAGCACCCTTGGTGGCACTGAAGCTTTCTTT.

This chain joins TRBV20-1 and TRBJ1-1, with D possibly TRBD1 on 6 matching bases. Looked up from germline, CDR1 is DFQATT and CDR2 is SNEGSKA (reference sequence). This CDR3 is built from 14 residues. V lost 6 bases to trimming and J lost 4 bases, with 18 bases between them. The CDR3 DNA follows: TGCAGTGCCAGGGGATCGCCGGGGAGCACTGAAGCTTTCTTT. This codes for CSARGSPGSTEAFF.